The 15 T cell receptor beta chains given below trace back to one sample, sequenced in a study of OX40 agonist ivuxolimab in advanced cancers. The table came from immunoSEQ multiplex PCR; TCRdb's copy has only in-frame clones and leaves some out. The profile covers 30,000 to 40,000 clones, with 79% appearing a single time and 13% to 15% taken by the ten largest. The sequencing here drew on CD4+ or CD8+ T cells sorted from blood, taken in a trial of the OX40 agonist ivuxolimab. The receptor source for this set is an adult with an advanced solid tumor such as melanoma, head and neck, liver or kidney cancer.

The rearrangement uses TRBV6-1 and TRBJ2-2; 13 bases agree with TRBD2. The J segment lost 7 bases and the V segment lost 4 bases, leaving 9 bases of the junction unmatched. The CDR3 spans 17 residues. The germline V gene encodes CDR1 MNHNS and CDR2 SASEGT. DNA for the CDR3: TGTGCCAGCAGTGTGGCGACTAGCGGGAGGTTCATCGGGGAGCTGTTTTTT. Translated, it gives CASSVATSGRFIGELFF.

Concerning this clone itself: An end of the junction does not agree with germline; a read error may underlie this. This chain joins TRBV4-1 and TRBJ2-5; 7 bases match TRBD1. The germline V gene encodes CDR1 MGHRA and CDR2 YSYEKL. This CDR3 is built from 17 residues. This CDR3 is CASSQDREGQLQGTQYF. The CDR3 DNA reads as TGCGCCAGCAGCCAAGATCGCGAGGGACAGTTACAAGGGACCCAGTACTTC.

The chain combines TRBV7-9 with TRBJ2-5, with D hard to call. Deletions cut 2 bases from V and 5 bases from J, with 9 bases between. This CDR3 is built from 13 residues. CDR1 is SEHNR, CDR2 FQNEAQ, per germline (reference sequence). CDR3 sequence: CASSLPPMETQYF. In nucleotides, the CDR3 is TGTGCCAGCAGCTTACCCCCGATGGAGACCCAGTACTTC.

The chain combines TRBV28 with TRBJ1-6; D unresolved. Trimming took off 6 bases at V and 3 bases at J, with 6 bases between the two ends. The CDR3 contains 13 residues. Germline values: CDR1 MDHEN, CDR2 SYDVKM. The CDR3, as DNA: TGTGCCAGCAGGGACCGCTATAATTCACCCCTCCACTTT. Encoded protein: CASRDRYNSPLHF.

This chain links TRBV5-6 with TRBJ1-2; D unclear. Trimming removed 0 bases at V and 2 bases at J, with 11 bases between. CDR1 and CDR2 from the germline V gene are SGHDT and YYEEEE. The CDR3 extends over 15 amino acids. The CDR3 coding sequence is TGTGCCAGCAGCTTGGCAGTGGGCCAAAACTATGGCTACACCTTC. Protein product: CASSLAVGQNYGYTF.

This clone was detected only a few times. V and J are TRBV7-3 and TRBJ2-7; possible D gene TRBD2, 7 bases. Germline CDR1 is SGHTA and CDR2 is FQGTGA. V was cut by 0 bases and J by 5 bases, with 11 bases left in between. CDR3 length: 14 residues. CDR3 amino acids: CASSLTGGPHEQYF. The CDR3, as DNA: TGTGCCAGCAGCTTAACGGGGGGGCCCCACGAGCAGTACTTC.

The count of this clone is one. The junction and the germline gene differ at one end; a read error may be behind it. This chain uses TRBV27 with TRBJ2-2; unclear D gene. Germline assignment: CDR1 MNHEY and CDR2 SMNVEV (reference sequence). CDR3 length: 12 residues. CDR3 amino acids: CASSRNAGELFF. The CDR3 DNA reads TGTGCCAGCAGTCGGAACGCCGGGGAGCTGTTTTTT.

This chain links TRBV5-1 with TRBJ2-6, with D perhaps assigned TRBD1 or TRBD2 (6 bases each). The length of the CDR3 is 16 residues. Germline lookup yields CDR1 SGHRS and CDR2 YFSETQ. V dropped 4 bases and J dropped 2 bases, with 13 bases sitting between them. The DNA for the CDR3 is TGCGCCAGCAGCGCCCCTAGGGGGGCTGGGGCCAACGTCCTGACTTTC. This sequence encodes CASSAPRGAGANVLTF. Supplemented by reference TRBV5-1 and TRBJ2-6, the full variable domain reads KAGVTQTPRYLIKTRGQQVTLSCSPISGHRSVSWYQQTPGQGLQFLFEYFSETQRNKGNFPGRFSGRQFSNSRSEMNVSTLELGDSALYLCASSAPRGAGANVLTFGAGSRLTVL.

V and J are TRBV19 and TRBJ1-1, with 8 bases that match TRBD1. The germline V gene encodes CDR1 LNHDA and CDR2 SQIVND (reference sequence). The CDR3 is made up of 13 amino acids. V shed 5 bases, J shed 11 bases, and the junction held 10 bases outside the gene matches. CDR3 protein: CASSPHRGKDAFF. The CDR3 bases are TGTGCCAGTAGTCCGCACAGGGGGAAGGACGCTTTCTTT.

V usage is TRBV5-1 and J usage is TRBJ1-2; the D gene is possibly TRBD1 (5 bases). V was trimmed by 5 bases and J by 2 bases, leaving 13 bases between them. Germline CDR1 and CDR2: SGHRS and YFSETQ. The CDR3 contains 14 residues. CDR3 coding DNA: TGCGCCAGCAGTTCGGACGGGGGGAACTATGGCTACACCTTC. This encodes CASSSDGGNYGYTF. Full variable domain (missing parts from reference TRBV5-1 and TRBJ1-2): KAGVTQTPRYLIKTRGQQVTLSCSPISGHRSVSWYQQTPGQGLQFLFEYFSETQRNKGNFPGRFSGRQFSNSRSEMNVSTLELGDSALYLCASSSDGGNYGYTFGSGTRLTVV.

The V and J genes are TRBV6-6 and TRBJ1-5, with TRBD1 as a possible D gene (6 bases). This CDR3 region has 13 residues. Germline CDR1 reads MNHNY; CDR2 reads SVGAGI (reference sequence). V was shortened by 5 bases and J by 7 bases, with 12 bases between the two germline ends. The CDR3 reads CASSPNRAQPQHF. The DNA for the CDR3 is TGTGCCAGCAGTCCTAACAGGGCCCAGCCCCAGCATTTT.

This chain joins TRBV10-3 and TRBJ2-3, with 7 bases that match TRBD2. The CDR3 totals 14 residues. Trimming cost V 5 bases and J 4 bases; bases outside gene matches: 6. The germline CDR1 and CDR2 sequences are ENHRY and SYGVKD. CDR3 loop: CAISSGVGADTQYF. The CDR3 DNA follows: TGTGCCATCAGTAGCGGGGTGGGGGCAGATACGCAGTATTTT.

The chain links TRBV6-5 to TRBJ1-6; D is unclear. Germline V gene sequence: CDR1 MNHEY, CDR2 SVGAGI. The V and J ends lost 6 bases and 3 bases respectively, with 12 bases between them. This CDR3 is built from 15 residues. CDR3 sequence reads: CASSQPKGYNSPLHF. In DNA form, the CDR3 reads TGTGCCAGCAGCCAACCGAAGGGCTATAATTCACCCCTCCACTTT.

This clone was counted a few times. CDR3 nucleotides: TGTGCCAGCGGGGGGACGACGAGGGGGTATCAGCCCCAGCATTTT. It is translated as CASGGTTRGYQPQHF. The genes are TRBV6-6 and TRBJ1-5, with D maybe TRBD1 (6 bases). The CDR3 loop spans 15 amino acids. V lost 8 bases to trimming and J lost 5 bases, with 19 bases between them. Germline V gene data show CDR1 as MNHNY and CDR2 as SVGAGI (reference sequence).

The V call is TRBV6-1, the J call TRBJ2-7; no clear D. Germline CDR1 is MNHNS and CDR2 is SASEGT. Trimming removed 0 bases at V and 1 base at J, with 10 bases between. CDR3 size: 15 residues. CDR3 loop: CASSEALSVSYEQYF. The CDR3 region has the DNA TGTGCCAGCAGTGAAGCTTTATCGGTATCCTACGAGCAGTACTTC.